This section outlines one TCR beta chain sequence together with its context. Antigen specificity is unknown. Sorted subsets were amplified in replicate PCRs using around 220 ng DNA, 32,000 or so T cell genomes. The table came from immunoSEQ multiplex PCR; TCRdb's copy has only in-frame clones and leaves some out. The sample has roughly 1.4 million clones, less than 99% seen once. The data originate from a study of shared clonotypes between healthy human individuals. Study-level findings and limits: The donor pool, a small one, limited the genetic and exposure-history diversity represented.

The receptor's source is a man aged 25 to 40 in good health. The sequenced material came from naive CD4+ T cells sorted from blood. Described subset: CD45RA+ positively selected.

The CDR3 loop reads CASRSLGGTAQYF. The CDR3 bases are TGTGCCAGCAGGTCTCTAGGGGGGACGGCCCAGTACTTC. The genes are TRBV11-2 and TRBJ2-5, with D perhaps assigned TRBD1 or TRBD2 (6 bases each). Germline values: CDR1 SGHAT, CDR2 FQNNGV. V was clipped by 6 bases and J by 9 bases, with 17 bases between them. This CDR3 region has 13 residues.